This TCR beta chain was captured by sequencing in a study of beta chain features in type 1 diabetes. General study results and limits: Healthy donors had naive, central memory and Treg TCRB repertoires that appeared less similar than those seen among patients. In all four CD4+ subsets, TCRB CDR3 length was significantly, moderately reduced in type 1 diabetes.

Worth noting for this clone: Its antigen is currently unknown.

The isolated RNA, all of it, was reverse transcribed, so expressed TCRB transcripts were what got sequenced. The assay was immunoSEQ multiplex PCR, and TCRdb's table has in-frame clones only and misses some. This sample has under 300,000 clones, with roughly a tenth found just once. Donors contributed one heparinised blood draw apiece, averaging roughly 0.12 L. Each of the CD4+ naive, central memory, regulatory and stem cell-like memory populations was sorted via CD45RO/CCR7/CD25/CD127/CD95/CD27. Germline V gives CDR1 MNHNS, CDR2 SASEGT. Trimming took 3 bases from V and 5 from J, leaving 10 bases between them. This CDR3 spans 13 amino acids.

The specimen was naive CD4+ T cells from blood. The clonotype originates from a man under 40 with type 1 diabetes. This rearrangement joins TRBV6-1 to TRBJ2-5; possibly TRBD2 for D (5 bases). In DNA, the CDR3 is TGTGCCAGCAGTGAGAGGGCTGGGGAGACCCAGTACTTC. This gives the protein CASSERAGETQYF.